This TCR beta chain was sequenced for a study of response to subunit inactivated influenza vaccine. This clonotype appeared a few times. The CDR3 consists of 16 residues. The V gene's germline CDR1 is MNHEY and CDR2 SVGAGI. Trimming cost V 0 bases and J 3 bases, with 14 bases left between them. TCRdb called the RT-PCR reads again in MiXCR, with one record for every CDR3 protein. The sample lists roughly 570,000 distinct CDR3 sequences, 12% to 15% occurring once. The chain joins TRBV6-5 to TRBJ1-2; D gene ambiguous. Sequencing used PBMCs from blood, obtained 11 to 12 days after vaccination. This receptor was identified in a man aged 50-59 years who received an inactivated influenza vaccine. CDR3 protein: CASSYSKSGVDYGYTF. The CDR3 DNA follows: TGTGCCAGCAGTTACTCGAAGTCAGGTGTGGACTATGGCTACACCTTC.